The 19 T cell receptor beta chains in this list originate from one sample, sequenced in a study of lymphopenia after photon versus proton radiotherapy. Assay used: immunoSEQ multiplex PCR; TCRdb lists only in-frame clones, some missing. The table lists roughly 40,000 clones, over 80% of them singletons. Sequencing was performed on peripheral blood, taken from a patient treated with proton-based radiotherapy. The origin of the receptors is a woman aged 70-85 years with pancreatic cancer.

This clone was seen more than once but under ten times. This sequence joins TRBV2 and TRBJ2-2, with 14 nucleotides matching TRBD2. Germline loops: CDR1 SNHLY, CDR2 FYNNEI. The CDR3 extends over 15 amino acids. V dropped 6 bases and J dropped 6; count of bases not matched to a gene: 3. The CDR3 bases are TGTGCCAGCAGGGGGACTAGCGGGAGCCCCGGGGAGCTGTTTTTT. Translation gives CASRGTSGSPGELFF.

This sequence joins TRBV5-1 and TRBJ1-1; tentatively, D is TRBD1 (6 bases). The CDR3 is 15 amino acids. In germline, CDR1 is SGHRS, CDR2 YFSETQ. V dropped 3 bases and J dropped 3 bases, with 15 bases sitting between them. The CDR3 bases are TGCGCCAGCAGCTGGACGGCAGGACAGTACACTGAAGCTTTCTTT. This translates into CASSWTAGQYTEAFF.

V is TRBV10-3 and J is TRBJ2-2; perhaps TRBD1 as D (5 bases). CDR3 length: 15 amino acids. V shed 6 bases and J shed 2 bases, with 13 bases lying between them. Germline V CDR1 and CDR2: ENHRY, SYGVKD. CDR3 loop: CAIRGASTNTGELFF. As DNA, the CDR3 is TGTGCCATCAGAGGGGCATCTACCAACACCGGGGAGCTGTTTTTT.

CDR3 sequence reads: CASSLSRDSYEQYF. CDR3 nucleotides: TGTGCCAGCAGTTTATCCCGGGACAGTTACGAGCAGTACTTC. The gene calls are TRBV27 and TRBJ2-7; 7 nucleotides align to TRBD1. Germline values: CDR1 MNHEY, CDR2 SMNVEV (reference sequence). V dropped 0 bases and J dropped 4; count of bases not matched to a gene: 3. The CDR3 has 14 residues.

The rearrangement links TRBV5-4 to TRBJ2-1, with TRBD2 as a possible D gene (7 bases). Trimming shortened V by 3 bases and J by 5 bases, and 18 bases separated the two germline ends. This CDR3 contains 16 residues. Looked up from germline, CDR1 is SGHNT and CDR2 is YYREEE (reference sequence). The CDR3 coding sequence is TGTGCCAGCAGCTCTTCGGCGGGGGCAGAAAACAATGAGCAGTTCTTC. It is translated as CASSSSAGAENNEQFF. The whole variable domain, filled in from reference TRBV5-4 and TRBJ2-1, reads ETGVTQSPTHLIKTRGQQVTLRCSSQSGHNTVSWYQQALGQGPQFIFQYYREEENGRGNFPPRFSGLQFPNYSSELNVNALELDDSALYLCASSSSAGAENNEQFFGPGTRLTVL.

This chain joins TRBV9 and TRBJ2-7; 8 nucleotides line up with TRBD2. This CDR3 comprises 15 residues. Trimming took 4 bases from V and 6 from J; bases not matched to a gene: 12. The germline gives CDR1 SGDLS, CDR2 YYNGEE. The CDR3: CASSPGGAGAREQYF. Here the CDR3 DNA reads TGTGCCAGCAGCCCCGGGGGAGCGGGGGCCCGCGAGCAGTACTTC.

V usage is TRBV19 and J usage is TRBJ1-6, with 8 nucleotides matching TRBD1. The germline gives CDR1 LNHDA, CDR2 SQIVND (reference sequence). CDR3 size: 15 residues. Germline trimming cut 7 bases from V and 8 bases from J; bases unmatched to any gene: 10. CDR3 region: CASKRNRDRYSPLHF. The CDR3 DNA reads TGTGCCAGTAAGCGAAACCGGGACAGGTATTCACCCCTCCACTTT. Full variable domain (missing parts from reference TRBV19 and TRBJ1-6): DGGITQSPKYLFRKEGQNVTLSCEQNLNHDAMYWYRQDPGQGLRLIYYSQIVNDFQKGDIAEGYSVSREKKESFPLTVTSAQKNPTAFYLCASKRNRDRYSPLHFGNGTRLTVT.

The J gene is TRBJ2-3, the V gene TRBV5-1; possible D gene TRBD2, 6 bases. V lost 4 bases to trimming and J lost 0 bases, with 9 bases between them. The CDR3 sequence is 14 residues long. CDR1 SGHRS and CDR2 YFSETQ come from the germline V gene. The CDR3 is CASSGDSSTDTQYF. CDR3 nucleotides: TGCGCCAGCAGCGGGGACTCTAGCACAGATACGCAGTATTTT.

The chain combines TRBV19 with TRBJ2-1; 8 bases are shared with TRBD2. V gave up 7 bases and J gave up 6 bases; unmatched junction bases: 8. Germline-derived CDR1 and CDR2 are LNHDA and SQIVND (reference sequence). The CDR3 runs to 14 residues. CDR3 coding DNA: TGTGCCAGTATTCGCGGGGGGCCGGGCAATGAGCAGTTCTTC. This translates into CASIRGGPGNEQFF.

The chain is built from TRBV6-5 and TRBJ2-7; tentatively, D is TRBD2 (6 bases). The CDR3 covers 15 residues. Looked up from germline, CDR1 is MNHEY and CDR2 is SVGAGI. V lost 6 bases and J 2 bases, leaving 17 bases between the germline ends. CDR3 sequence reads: CASSRTGTRAYEQYF. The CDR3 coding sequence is TGTGCCAGCAGCCGCACCGGGACTCGAGCCTACGAGCAGTACTTC.

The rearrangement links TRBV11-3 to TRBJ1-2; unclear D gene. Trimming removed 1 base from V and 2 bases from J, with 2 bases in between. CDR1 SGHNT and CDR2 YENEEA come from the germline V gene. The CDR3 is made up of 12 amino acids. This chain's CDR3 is CASSLGNYGYTF. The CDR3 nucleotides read TGTGCCAGCAGCTTAGGCAACTATGGCTACACCTTC.

The CDR3 nucleotides are TGTGCCAGCAGTTTGGGGGCGGCATCCGGTTGGGACTATGGCTACACCTTC. Translation gives CASSLGAASGWDYGYTF. The genes are TRBV28 and TRBJ1-2; possible D gene TRBD1, 6 bases. Between the trimmed V and J ends, which lost 3 bases and 3 bases, there was a span of 20 bases. In germline, CDR1 is MDHEN, CDR2 SYDVKM. The CDR3 extends over 17 amino acids.

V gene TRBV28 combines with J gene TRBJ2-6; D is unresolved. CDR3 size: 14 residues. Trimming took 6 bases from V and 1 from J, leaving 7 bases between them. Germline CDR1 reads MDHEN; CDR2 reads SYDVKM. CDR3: CASSPQSGANVLTF. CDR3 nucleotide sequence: TGTGCCAGCAGCCCCCAATCTGGGGCCAACGTCCTGACTTTC.

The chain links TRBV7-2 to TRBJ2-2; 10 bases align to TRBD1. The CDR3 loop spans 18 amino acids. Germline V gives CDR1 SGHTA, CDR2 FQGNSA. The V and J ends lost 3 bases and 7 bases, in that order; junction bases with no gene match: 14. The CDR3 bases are TGTGCCAGCAGCTTCACCCTCCGCGGGACAGGGGTGGGCGGGGAGCTGTTTTTT. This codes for CASSFTLRGTGVGGELFF.

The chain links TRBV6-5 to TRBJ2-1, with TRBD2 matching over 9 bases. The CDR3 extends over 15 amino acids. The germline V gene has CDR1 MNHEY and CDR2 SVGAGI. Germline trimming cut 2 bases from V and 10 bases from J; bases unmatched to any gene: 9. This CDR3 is CASSYRVAGVGEQFF. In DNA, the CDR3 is TGTGCCAGCAGTTACCGAGTAGCGGGAGTTGGAGAGCAGTTCTTC.

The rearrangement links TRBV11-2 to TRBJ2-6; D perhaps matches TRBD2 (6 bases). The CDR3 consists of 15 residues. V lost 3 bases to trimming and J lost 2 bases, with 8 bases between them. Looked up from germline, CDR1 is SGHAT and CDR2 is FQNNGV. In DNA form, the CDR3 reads TGTGCCAGCAGCTTTGGGGGGACTGGGGCCAACGTCCTGACTTTC. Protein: CASSFGGTGANVLTF. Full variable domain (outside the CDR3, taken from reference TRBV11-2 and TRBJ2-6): EAGVAQSPRYKIIEKRQSVAFWCNPISGHATLYWYQQILGQGPKLLIQFQNNGVVDDSQLPKDRFSAERLKGVDSTLKIQPAKLEDSAVYLCASSFGGTGANVLTFGAGSRLTVL.

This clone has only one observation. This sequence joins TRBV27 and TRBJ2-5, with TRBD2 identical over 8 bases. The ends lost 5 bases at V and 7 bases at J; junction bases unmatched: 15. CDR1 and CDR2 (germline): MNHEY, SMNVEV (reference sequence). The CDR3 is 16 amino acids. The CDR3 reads CASSLRAGATVVTQYF. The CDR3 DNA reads TGTGCCAGCAGTCTACGAGCGGGAGCCACTGTTGTGACCCAGTACTTC.

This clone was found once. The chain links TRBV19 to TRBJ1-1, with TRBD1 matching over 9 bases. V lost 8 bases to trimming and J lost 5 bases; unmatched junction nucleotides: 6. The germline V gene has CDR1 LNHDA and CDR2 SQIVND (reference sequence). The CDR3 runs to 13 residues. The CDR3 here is CASRRQGGTEAFF. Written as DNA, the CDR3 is TGTGCCAGTCGTCGACAGGGGGGTACTGAAGCTTTCTTT.

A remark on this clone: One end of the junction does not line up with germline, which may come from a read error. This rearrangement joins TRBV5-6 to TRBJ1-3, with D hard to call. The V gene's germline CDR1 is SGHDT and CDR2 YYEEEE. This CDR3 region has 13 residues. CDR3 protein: CASCFEAGNTIYF. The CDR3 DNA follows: TGTGCCAGCTGCTTTGAAGCTGGAAACACCATATATTTT.